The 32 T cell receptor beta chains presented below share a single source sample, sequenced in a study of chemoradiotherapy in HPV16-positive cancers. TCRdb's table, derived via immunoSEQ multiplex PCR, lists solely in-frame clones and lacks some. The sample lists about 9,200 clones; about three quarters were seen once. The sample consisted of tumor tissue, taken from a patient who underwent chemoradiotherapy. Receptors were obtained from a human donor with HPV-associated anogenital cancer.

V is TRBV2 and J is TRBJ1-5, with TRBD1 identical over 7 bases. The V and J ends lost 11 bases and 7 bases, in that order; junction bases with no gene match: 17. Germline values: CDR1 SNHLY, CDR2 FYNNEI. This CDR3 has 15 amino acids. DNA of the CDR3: TGTGCCGGTACAGACAGGGAGTCCACGGGACAGCCCCAGCATTTT. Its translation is CAGTDRESTGQPQHF. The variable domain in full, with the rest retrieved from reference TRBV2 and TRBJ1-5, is EPEVTQTPSHQVTQMGQEVILRCVPISNHLYFYWYRQILGQKVEFLVSFYNNEISEKSEIFDDQFSVERPDGSNFTLKIRSTKLEDSAMYFCAGTDRESTGQPQHFGDGTRLSIL.

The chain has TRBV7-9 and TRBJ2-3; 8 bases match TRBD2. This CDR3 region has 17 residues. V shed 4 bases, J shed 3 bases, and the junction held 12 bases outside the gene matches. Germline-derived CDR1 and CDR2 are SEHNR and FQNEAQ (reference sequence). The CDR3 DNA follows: TGTGCCAGCAGCTCCCGGCGTGGGACTAGGGGGACAGATACGCAGTATTTT. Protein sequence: CASSSRRGTRGTDTQYF.

CDR3 residues: CASSPATSTADTQYF. For the CDR3, the DNA is TGTGCCAGTAGTCCCGCGACTAGCACCGCAGATACGCAGTATTTT. The chain recombines TRBV19 with TRBJ2-3, with TRBD2 identical over 7 bases. The CDR3 is made up of 15 amino acids. With V trimmed by 5 bases and J by 4 bases, 9 bases remained unmatched. Germline-derived CDR1 and CDR2 are LNHDA and SQIVND (reference sequence).

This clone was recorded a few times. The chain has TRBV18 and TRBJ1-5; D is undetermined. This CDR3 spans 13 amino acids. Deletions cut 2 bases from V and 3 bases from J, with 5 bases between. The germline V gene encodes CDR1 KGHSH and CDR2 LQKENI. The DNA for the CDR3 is TGTGCCAGCTCACCAGGAGTCAATCAGCCCCAGCATTTT. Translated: CASSPGVNQPQHF.

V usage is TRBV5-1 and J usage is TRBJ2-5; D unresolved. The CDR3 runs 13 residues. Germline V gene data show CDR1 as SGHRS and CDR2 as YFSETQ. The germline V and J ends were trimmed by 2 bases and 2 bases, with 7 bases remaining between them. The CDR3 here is CASSFLEQETQYF. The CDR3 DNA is TGCGCCAGCAGCTTTCTCGAACAAGAGACCCAGTACTTC.

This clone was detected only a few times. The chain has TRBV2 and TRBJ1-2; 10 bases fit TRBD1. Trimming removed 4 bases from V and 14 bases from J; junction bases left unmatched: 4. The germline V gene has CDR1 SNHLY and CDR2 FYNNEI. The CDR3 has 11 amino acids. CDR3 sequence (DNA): TGTGCCAGCAGTGGGGACAGGGGCGGAACCTTC. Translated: CASSGDRGGTF.

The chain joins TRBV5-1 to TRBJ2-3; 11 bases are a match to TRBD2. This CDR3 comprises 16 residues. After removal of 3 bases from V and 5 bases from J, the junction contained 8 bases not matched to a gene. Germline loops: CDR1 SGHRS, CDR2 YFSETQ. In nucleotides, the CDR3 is TGCGCCAGCAGCTCGCTAGCGGGGGGTGGAGGAGATACGCAGTATTTT. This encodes CASSSLAGGGGDTQYF.

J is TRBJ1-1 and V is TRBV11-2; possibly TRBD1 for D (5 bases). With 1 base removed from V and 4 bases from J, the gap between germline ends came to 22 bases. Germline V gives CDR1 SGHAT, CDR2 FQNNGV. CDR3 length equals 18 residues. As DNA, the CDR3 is TGTGCCAGCAGCTTAGGCTTCCCTACACGGGGCGCGAGCACTGAAGCTTTCTTT. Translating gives CASSLGFPTRGASTEAFF.

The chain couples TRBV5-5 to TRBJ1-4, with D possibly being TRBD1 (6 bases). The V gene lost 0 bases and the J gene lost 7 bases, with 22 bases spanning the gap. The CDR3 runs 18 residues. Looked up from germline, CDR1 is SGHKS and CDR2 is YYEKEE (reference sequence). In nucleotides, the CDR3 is TGTGCCAGCAGCTTGGCAGTGATGTTGGGGGCGCGGATTGAAAAACTGTTTTTT. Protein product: CASSLAVMLGARIEKLFF.

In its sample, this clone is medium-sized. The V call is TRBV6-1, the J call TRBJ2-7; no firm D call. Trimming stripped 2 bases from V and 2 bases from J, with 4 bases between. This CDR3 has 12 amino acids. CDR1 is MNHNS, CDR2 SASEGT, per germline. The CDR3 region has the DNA TGTGCCAGCAGTGAAACCACCTACGAGCAGTACTTC. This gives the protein CASSETTYEQYF.

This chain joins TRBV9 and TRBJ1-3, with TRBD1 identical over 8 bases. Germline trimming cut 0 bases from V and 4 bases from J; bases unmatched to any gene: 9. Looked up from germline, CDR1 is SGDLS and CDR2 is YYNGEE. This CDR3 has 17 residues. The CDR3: CASSVGNRGMGGNTIYF. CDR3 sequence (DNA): TGTGCCAGCAGCGTAGGAAACAGGGGGATGGGCGGAAACACCATATATTTT.

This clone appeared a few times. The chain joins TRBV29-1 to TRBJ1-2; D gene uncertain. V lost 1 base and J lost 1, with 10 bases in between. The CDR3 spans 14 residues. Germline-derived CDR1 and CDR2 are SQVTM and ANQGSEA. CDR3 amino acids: CSVEGGRVNYGYTF. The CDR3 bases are TGCAGCGTTGAAGGTGGTCGAGTTAACTATGGCTACACCTTC.

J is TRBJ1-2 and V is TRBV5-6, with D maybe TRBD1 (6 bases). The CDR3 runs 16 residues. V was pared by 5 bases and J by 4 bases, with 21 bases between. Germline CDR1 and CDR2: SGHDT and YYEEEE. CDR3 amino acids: CASRRGGPGRGYGYTF. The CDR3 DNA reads TGTGCCAGCAGACGGGGGGGGCCAGGTCGAGGCTATGGCTACACCTTC.

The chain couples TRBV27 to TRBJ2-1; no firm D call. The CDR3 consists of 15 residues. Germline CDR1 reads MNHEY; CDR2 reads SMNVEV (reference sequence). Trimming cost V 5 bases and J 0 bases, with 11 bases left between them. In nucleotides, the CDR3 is TGTGCCAGCAGTCAGGACCCCTTCTCCTACAATGAGCAGTTCTTC. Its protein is CASSQDPFSYNEQFF.

Written as DNA, the CDR3 is TGCGCCAGCACCGGGACTCCAGGAGGCTACACCTTC. Translating gives CASTGTPGGYTF. V usage is TRBV10-1 and J usage is TRBJ1-2, with D perhaps TRBD1 (5 bases). The V end was cut by 7 bases, the J end by 8 bases, with 14 bases between. This CDR3 spans 12 amino acids. The germline CDR1 and CDR2 sequences are WNHNN and SYGVQD (reference sequence).

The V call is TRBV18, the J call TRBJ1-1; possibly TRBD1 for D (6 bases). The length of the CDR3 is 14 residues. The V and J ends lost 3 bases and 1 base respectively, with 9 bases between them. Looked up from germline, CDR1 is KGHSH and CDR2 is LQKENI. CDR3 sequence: CASSPLQGNTEAFF. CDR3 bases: TGTGCCAGCTCACCTCTACAGGGGAACACTGAAGCTTTCTTT.

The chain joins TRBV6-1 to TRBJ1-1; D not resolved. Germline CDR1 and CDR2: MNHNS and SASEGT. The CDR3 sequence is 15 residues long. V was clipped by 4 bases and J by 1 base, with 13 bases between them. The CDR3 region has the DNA TGTGCCAGCAGTGGTATTCTGGGAAAGAACACTGAAGCTTTCTTT. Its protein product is CASSGILGKNTEAFF.

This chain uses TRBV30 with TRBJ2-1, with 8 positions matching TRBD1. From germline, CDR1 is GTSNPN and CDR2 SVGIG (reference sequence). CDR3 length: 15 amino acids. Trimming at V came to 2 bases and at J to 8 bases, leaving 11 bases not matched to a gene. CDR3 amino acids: CAWSPRTGLNDEQFF. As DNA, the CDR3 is TGTGCCTGGAGTCCCCGGACAGGGCTGAACGATGAGCAGTTCTTC.

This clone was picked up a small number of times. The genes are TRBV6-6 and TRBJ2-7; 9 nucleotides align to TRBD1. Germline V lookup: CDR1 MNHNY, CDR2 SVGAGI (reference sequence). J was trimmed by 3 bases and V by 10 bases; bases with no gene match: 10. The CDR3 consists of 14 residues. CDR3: CATYDTGGSYEQYF. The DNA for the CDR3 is TGTGCCACCTACGACACAGGGGGCAGCTACGAGCAGTACTTC.

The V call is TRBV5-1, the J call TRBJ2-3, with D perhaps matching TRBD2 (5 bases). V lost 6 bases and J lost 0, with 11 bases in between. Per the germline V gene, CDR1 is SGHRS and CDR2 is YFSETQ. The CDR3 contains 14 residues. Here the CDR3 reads CASTRARSTDTQYF. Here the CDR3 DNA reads TGCGCCAGCACGAGGGCCCGAAGCACAGATACGCAGTATTTT.

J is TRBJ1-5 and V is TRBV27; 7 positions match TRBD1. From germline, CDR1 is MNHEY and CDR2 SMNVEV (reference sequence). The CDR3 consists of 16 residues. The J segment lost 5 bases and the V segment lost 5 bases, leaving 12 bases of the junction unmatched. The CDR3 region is CASSPRDSRGHQPQHF. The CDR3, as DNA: TGTGCCAGCAGTCCACGGGACAGCCGCGGGCATCAGCCCCAGCATTTT.

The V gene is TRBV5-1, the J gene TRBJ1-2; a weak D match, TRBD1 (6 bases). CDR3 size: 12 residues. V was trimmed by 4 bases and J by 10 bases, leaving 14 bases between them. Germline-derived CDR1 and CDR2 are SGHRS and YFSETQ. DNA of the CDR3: TGCGCCAGCAGCCCAGGACAGCGTCTCTACACCTTC. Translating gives CASSPGQRLYTF. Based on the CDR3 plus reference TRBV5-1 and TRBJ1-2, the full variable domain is KAGVTQTPRYLIKTRGQQVTLSCSPISGHRSVSWYQQTPGQGLQFLFEYFSETQRNKGNFPGRFSGRQFSNSRSEMNVSTLELGDSALYLCASSPGQRLYTFGSGTRLTVV.

DNA of the CDR3: TGTGCCAGCAGCTTCGGACTAGCGGTACCTCCCGCCGGAGAGACCCAGTACTTC. Translating it yields CASSFGLAVPPAGETQYF. The chain combines TRBV7-2 with TRBJ2-5; 10 bases align to TRBD2. The CDR3 covers 18 residues. CDR1 is SGHTA, CDR2 FQGNSA, per germline. V trimming: 3 bases; J trimming: 4 bases; junction bases outside the gene matches: 14.

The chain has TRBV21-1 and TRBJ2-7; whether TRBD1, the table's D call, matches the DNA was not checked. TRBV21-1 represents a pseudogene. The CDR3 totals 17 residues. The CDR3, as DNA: TGTGCCAGCAGCCGGACAGGGGGCTCGGTCGGCTCCTACGAGCAGTACGTC. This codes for CASSRTGGSVGSYEQYV.

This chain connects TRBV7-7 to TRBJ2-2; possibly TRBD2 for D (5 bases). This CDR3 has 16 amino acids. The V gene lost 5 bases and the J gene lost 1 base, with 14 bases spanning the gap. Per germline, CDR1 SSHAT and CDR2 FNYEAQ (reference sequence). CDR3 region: CASSLSRAENTGELFF. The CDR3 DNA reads TGTGCCAGCAGCCTGTCGCGGGCCGAGAACACCGGGGAGCTGTTTTTT.

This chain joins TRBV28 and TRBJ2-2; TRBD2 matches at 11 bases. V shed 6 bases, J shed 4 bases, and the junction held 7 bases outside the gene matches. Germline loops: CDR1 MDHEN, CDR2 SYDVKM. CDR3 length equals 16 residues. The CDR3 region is CASRIAGGIVTGELFF. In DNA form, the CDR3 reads TGTGCCAGCAGAATAGCGGGGGGGATCGTCACCGGGGAGCTGTTTTTT.

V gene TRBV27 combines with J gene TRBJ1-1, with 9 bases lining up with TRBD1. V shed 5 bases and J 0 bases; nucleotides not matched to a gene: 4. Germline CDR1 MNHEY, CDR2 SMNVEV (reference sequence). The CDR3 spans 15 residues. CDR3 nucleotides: TGTGCCAGCAGTATCACAGGGGGCTTGAACACTGAAGCTTTCTTT. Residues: CASSITGGLNTEAFF.

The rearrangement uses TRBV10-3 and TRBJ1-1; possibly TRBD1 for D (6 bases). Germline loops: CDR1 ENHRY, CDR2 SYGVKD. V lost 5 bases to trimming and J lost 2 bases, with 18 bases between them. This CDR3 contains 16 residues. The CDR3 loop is CAISPTGGGGNTEAFF. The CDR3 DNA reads TGTGCCATCAGTCCAACCGGGGGAGGGGGTAACACTGAAGCTTTCTTT.

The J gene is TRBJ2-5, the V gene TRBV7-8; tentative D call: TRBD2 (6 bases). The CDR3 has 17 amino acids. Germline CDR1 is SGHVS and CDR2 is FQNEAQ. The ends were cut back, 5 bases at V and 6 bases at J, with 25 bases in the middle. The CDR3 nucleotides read TGTGCCAGCAGCCCCTTAGATCCGGGCTACGCGGGGCAGACCCAGTACTTC. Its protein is CASSPLDPGYAGQTQYF. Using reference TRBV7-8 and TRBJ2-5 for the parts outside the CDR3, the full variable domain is GAGVSQSPRYKVAKRGQDVALRCDPISGHVSLFWYQQALGQGPEFLTYFQNEAQLDKSGLPSDRFFAERPEGSVSTLKIQRTQQEDSAVYLCASSPLDPGYAGQTQYFGPGTRLLVL.

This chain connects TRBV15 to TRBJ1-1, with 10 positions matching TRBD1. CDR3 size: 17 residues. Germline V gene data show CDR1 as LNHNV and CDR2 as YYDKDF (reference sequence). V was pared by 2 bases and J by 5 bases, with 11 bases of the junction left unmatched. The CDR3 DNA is TGTGCCACCAGCAGATTCGACAGGGGGCGCTTAAGAACTGAAGCTTTCTTT. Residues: CATSRFDRGRLRTEAFF.

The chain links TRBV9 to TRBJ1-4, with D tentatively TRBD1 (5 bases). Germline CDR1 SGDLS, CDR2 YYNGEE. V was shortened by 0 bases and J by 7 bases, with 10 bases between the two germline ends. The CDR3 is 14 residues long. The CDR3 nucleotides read TGTGCCAGCAGCGTAGCCGCGGGGGGTGAAAAACTGTTTTTT. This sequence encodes CASSVAAGGEKLFF. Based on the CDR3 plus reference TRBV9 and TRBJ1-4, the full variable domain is DSGVTQTPKHLITATGQRVTLRCSPRSGDLSVYWYQQSLDQGLQFLIQYYNGEERAKGNILERFSAQQFPDLHSELNLSSLELGDSALYFCASSVAAGGEKLFFGSGTQLSVL.

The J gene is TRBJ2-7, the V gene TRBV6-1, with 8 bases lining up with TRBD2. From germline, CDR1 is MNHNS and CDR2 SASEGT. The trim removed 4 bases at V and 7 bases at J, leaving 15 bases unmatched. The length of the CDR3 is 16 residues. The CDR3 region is CASSGVSGARLREQYV. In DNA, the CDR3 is TGTGCCAGCAGTGGAGTTAGCGGGGCAAGGTTGCGGGAGCAGTACGTC.